What follows describes a single T cell receptor (beta chain). PCR employed 60 Vbeta and 13 Jbeta primers. Data came from immunoSEQ multiplex PCR; TCRdb stores just in-frame clones and leaves some out. The sample consists of 80,000 or so clones, 70% to 80% of them appearing once. The data originate from a study of cytomegalovirus exposure and HLA in healthy donors. The sample consisted of PBMCs. The sequence was collected from a man aged 40-49 years in good health and CMV-seronegative.

The CDR3 here is CASSSGTGITEQFF. In DNA form, the CDR3 reads TGTGCCAGCTCCTCCGGGACAGGGATAACTGAGCAGTTCTTC. This rearrangement joins TRBV7-2 to TRBJ2-1, with TRBD1 identical over 9 bases. This CDR3 has 14 residues. V lost 8 bases and J lost 9; bases outside the gene matches: 11. Germline V gives CDR1 SGHTA, CDR2 FQGNSA.